This TCR beta chain comes out of a study of metastatic and nonmetastatic thyroid tumors. As for the study in general: Malignant thyroid and benign thyroid patients provided blood and tumor or nodule tissue whose repertoires were compared. The study's findings and limits: It was reportedly found that TCR beta diversity was significantly higher in malignant thyroid tumors than in benign nodules, a difference seen in both blood and tumor samples.

Authors' data handling: A papillary thyroid cancer distant-metastasis classifier was built from CDR3 differences across clinicopathological groups. Using MiXCR, TCRdb reanalyzed the PCR reads. TCRdb, not the original authors, processed these V and J calls. The profile shows 15,000 or so clones, about 3.5% of them singletons. Patients were all untreated before their thyroid surgery. The V and J ends lost 2 bases and 10 bases respectively, with 17 bases between them. The CDR3 runs 14 residues. This clone rates as medium-sized. What it binds is unknown. This TCR came from a female donor with papillary thyroid cancer or a benign thyroid nodule (not recorded which). Some clones in this sample may be carry-over from other donors' samples. The sample comprised tumor tissue. The V call is TRBV12-3 or TRBV12-4, the J call TRBJ1-1, with a tentative D call TRBD1 (5 bases). The CDR3 bases are TGTGCCAGCAGTTTAAGGGAGGGGTCGGGGCGAGCTTTCTTT. Translation: CASSLREGSGRAFF.